One and the same sample provided the 16 T cell receptor beta chains below, sequenced in a study of T cell changes during pregnancy in multiple sclerosis. Produced via immunoSEQ multiplex PCR; TCRdb's table is partial and in-frame only. The table includes tens of thousands of clones, 91% detected once. The specimen was peripheral blood, collected before pregnancy. The receptors come from a female donor with multiple sclerosis, enrolled in a pregnancy study.

This chain uses TRBV5-6 with TRBJ2-3; D is perhaps TRBD2 (6 bases). V lost 4 bases to trimming and J lost 5 bases, with 20 bases between them. CDR3 length equals 16 residues. Germline V gene sequence: CDR1 SGHDT, CDR2 YYEEEE. The CDR3 region has the DNA TGTGCCAGCAGCCCTCTTGGGCCGGGAGTGCAAGATACGCAGTATTTT. It yields the protein CASSPLGPGVQDTQYF.

The chain has TRBV7-9 and TRBJ2-5; TRBD1 aligns across 8 bases. The V and J ends lost 8 bases and 5 bases, in that order; junction bases with no gene match: 10. The CDR3 runs to 14 residues. Germline V gene lookup returns CDR1 SEHNR and CDR2 FQNEAQ (reference sequence). The CDR3 DNA reads as TGTGCCAGCCTCAGGGGGCTACAGTGGGAGACCCAGTACTTC. As protein: CASLRGLQWETQYF.

The J gene is TRBJ1-5, the V gene TRBV7-2; unclear D gene. V lost 1 base, J lost 9 bases, and 10 bases lay in between. There are 13 residues in the CDR3. The germline gives CDR1 SGHTA, CDR2 FQGNSA. CDR3 amino acids: CASSLEALWPQHF. The CDR3 nucleotides read TGTGCCAGCAGCTTAGAAGCGTTATGGCCCCAGCATTTT.

This chain uses TRBV7-9 with TRBJ2-1; 9 nucleotides match TRBD1. Trimming took 4 bases from V and 8 from J; bases not matched to a gene: 9. Germline V gives CDR1 SEHNR, CDR2 FQNEAQ (reference sequence). This CDR3 has 15 amino acids. CDR3 DNA sequence: TGTGCCAGCAGCTCCTGGACAGGGGCGGGCGATGAGCAGTTCTTC. Encoded protein: CASSSWTGAGDEQFF.

V usage is TRBV7-9 and J usage is TRBJ1-5; 7 bases match TRBD1. The CDR3 covers 19 residues. The germline V gene encodes CDR1 SEHNR and CDR2 FQNEAQ (reference sequence). V dropped 0 bases and J dropped 0; count of bases not matched to a gene: 11. In DNA form, the CDR3 reads TGTGCCAGCAGCTTAGCGAGGGGGCAGGGCGTAGGTAGCAATCAGCCCCAGCATTTT. It specifies CASSLARGQGVGSNQPQHF.

The V and J genes are TRBV5-6 and TRBJ1-5, with 9 bases aligning to TRBD1. Unmatched junction bases numbered 8, after V lost 1 base and J lost 9 bases. The CDR3 is made up of 15 amino acids. Germline assignment: CDR1 SGHDT and CDR2 YYEEEE. The CDR3 bases are TGTGCCAGCAGCTTGTTGGGACAGGGACTTCCGCCCCAGCATTTT. This sequence encodes CASSLLGQGLPPQHF.

CDR3 DNA: TGTGCCAGTAGTATAGGGTGGTCTCTCGGGGACGAGCAGTACTTC. Protein: CASSIGWSLGDEQYF. This chain links TRBV19 with TRBJ2-7, with a possible D match to TRBD2 (5 bases). The germline V gene has CDR1 LNHDA and CDR2 SQIVND (reference sequence). V was clipped by 1 base and J by 5 bases, with 15 bases between them. This CDR3 is built from 15 residues. The complete variable domain, with remaining parts taken from reference TRBV19 and TRBJ2-7, reads DGGITQSPKYLFRKEGQNVTLSCEQNLNHDAMYWYRQDPGQGLRLIYYSQIVNDFQKGDIAEGYSVSREKKESFPLTVTSAQKNPTAFYLCASSIGWSLGDEQYFGPGTRLTVT.

The J gene is TRBJ2-3, the V gene TRBV11-2; 12 bases are a match to TRBD1. The ends lost 4 bases at V and 5 bases at J; junction bases unmatched: 10. Germline V gene sequence: CDR1 SGHAT, CDR2 FQNNGV. This CDR3 contains 17 residues. In DNA, the CDR3 is TGTGCCAGCAGCTCACGAAACCGGGACAGGGGGCAAGATACGCAGTATTTT. It encodes CASSSRNRDRGQDTQYF.

On this clone: A read error may explain this, as a much larger clone is one base away. This sample includes further DNA sequences coding for the same CDR3. The genes are TRBV6-4 and TRBJ2-2, with D uncertain. The germline gives CDR1 MRHNA, CDR2 SNTAGT. The V end lost 0 bases, the J end lost 4 bases, and 3 bases lay between the germline ends. CDR3 size: 13 residues. The CDR3 bases are TGTGCCAGCAGTGACTCTAGCACCGGGGAGCTGTTTTTT. Amino acids: CASSDSSTGELFF.

The CDR3 here is CASSLAAGGSTDTQYF. The CDR3 DNA reads as TGTGCCAGCAGCTTGGCTGCGGGGGGAAGCACAGATACGCAGTATTTT. The rearrangement uses TRBV5-4 and TRBJ2-3; TRBD2 matches at 8 bases. Unmatched junction bases numbered 3, after V lost 0 bases and J lost 0 bases. From germline, CDR1 is SGHNT and CDR2 YYREEE (reference sequence). The CDR3 covers 16 residues.

J is TRBJ2-3 and V is TRBV10-2, with D possibly TRBD2 on 5 matching bases. Deletions cut 7 bases from V and 3 bases from J, with 23 bases between. Germline V lookup: CDR1 WSHSY, CDR2 SAAADI. The CDR3 sequence is 17 residues long. For the CDR3, the DNA is TGCGCCAGCACCCATCGCTCTAGCAATCCTGGGACAGATACGCAGTATTTT. Its translation: CASTHRSSNPGTDTQYF.

The chain joins TRBV7-2 to TRBJ1-5; D is perhaps TRBD1 (6 bases). The CDR3 has 15 amino acids. Deletions cut 1 base from V and 5 bases from J, with 12 bases between. Germline V gene sequence: CDR1 SGHTA, CDR2 FQGNSA. CDR3 in amino acids: CASSLGQGWDQPQHF. In DNA form, the CDR3 reads TGTGCCAGCAGCTTAGGGCAGGGGTGGGATCAGCCCCAGCATTTT.

In this sample, this clone turned up once. V is TRBV11-2 and J is TRBJ2-3; D perhaps matches TRBD2 (6 bases). There are 17 residues in the CDR3. Germline CDR1 is SGHAT and CDR2 is FQNNGV. V was shortened by 4 bases and J by 7 bases, with 24 bases between the two germline ends. CDR3 nucleotide sequence: TGTGCCAGCAGCTCCCCCATTGCGTCCAACCGGGAGAATACGCAGTATTTT. Its translation is CASSSPIASNRENTQYF.

J is TRBJ2-3 and V is TRBV6-1; 11 nucleotides agree with TRBD2. The V segment lost 2 bases and the J segment 6 bases; nucleotides outside the gene matches: 7. Germline CDR1 and CDR2: MNHNS and SASEGT. This CDR3 has 16 amino acids. The chain's CDR3 is CASSESVAGGRDTQYF. The CDR3 region has the DNA TGTGCCAGCAGTGAATCGGTAGCGGGGGGGCGGGATACGCAGTATTTT.

V gene TRBV7-2 combines with J gene TRBJ1-6; 9 bases are shared with TRBD1. The CDR3 loop spans 17 amino acids. Germline V lookup: CDR1 SGHTA, CDR2 FQGNSA. V trimming: 4 bases; J trimming: 1 base; junction bases outside the gene matches: 5. This CDR3 reads CASSSWTGASYNSPLHF. CDR3 bases: TGTGCCAGCAGCTCATGGACAGGGGCGTCCTATAATTCACCCCTCCACTTT.

This rearrangement joins TRBV6-5 to TRBJ1-1; 8 bases fit TRBD1. The V gene's germline CDR1 is MNHEY and CDR2 SVGAGI. Germline trimming cut 7 bases from V and 5 bases from J; bases unmatched to any gene: 9. The CDR3 is 14 amino acids. CDR3 amino acids: CASKTDRVGTEAFF. DNA for the CDR3: TGTGCCAGCAAGACGGACAGGGTCGGGACTGAAGCTTTCTTT.